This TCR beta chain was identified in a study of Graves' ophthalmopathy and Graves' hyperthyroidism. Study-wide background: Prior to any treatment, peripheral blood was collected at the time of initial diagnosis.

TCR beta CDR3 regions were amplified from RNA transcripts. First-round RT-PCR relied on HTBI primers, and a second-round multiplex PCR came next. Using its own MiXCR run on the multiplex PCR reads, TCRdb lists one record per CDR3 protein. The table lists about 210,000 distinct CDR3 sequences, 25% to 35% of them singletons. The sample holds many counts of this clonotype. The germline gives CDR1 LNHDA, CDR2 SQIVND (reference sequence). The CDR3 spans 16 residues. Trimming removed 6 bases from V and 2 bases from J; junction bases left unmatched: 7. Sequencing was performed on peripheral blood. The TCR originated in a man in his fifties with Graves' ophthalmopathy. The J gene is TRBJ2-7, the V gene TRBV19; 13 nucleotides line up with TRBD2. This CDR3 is CASRGIGTSGTYEQYF. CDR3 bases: TGTGCCAGTAGGGGAATAGGGACTAGCGGGACCTACGAGCAGTACTTC.